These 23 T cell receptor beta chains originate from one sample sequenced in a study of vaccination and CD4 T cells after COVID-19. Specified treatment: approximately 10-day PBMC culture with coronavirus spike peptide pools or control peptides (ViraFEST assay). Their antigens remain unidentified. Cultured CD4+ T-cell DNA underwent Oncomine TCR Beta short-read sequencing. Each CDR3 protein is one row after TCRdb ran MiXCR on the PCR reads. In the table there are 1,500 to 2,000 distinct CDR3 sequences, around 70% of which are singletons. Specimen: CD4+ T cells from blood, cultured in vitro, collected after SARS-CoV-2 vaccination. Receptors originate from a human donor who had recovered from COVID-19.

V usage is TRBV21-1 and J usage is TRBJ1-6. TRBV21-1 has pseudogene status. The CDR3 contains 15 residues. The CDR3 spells CASVWRGRDNSPLHF. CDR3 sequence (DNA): TGTGCCAGCGTCTGGAGGGGTCGGGATAATTCACCCCTCCACTTT.

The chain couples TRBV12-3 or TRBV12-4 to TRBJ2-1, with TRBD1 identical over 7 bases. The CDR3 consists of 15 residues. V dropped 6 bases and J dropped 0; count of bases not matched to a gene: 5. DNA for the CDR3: TGTGCCAGCAGGTCGGACAGGAGCTCCTACAATGAGCAGTTCTTC. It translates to CASRSDRSSYNEQFF.

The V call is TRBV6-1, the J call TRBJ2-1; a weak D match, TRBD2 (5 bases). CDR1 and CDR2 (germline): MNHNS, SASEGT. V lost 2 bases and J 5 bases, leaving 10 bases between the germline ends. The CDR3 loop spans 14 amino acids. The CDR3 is CASSERRIHNEQFF. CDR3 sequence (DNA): TGTGCCAGCAGTGAACGGAGGATCCACAATGAGCAGTTCTTC.

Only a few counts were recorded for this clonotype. For the CDR3, the DNA is TGTGCCAGCAGCAGACTAGCGGGAGGAGGGTCCTACGAGCAGTACTTC. As protein: CASSRLAGGGSYEQYF. The chain links TRBV6-1 to TRBJ2-7, with 13 bases lining up with TRBD2. Germline-derived CDR1 and CDR2 are MNHNS and SASEGT. The CDR3 extends over 16 amino acids. The junction had 6 bases not matched to a gene; V was cut back by 6 bases and J by 1 base.

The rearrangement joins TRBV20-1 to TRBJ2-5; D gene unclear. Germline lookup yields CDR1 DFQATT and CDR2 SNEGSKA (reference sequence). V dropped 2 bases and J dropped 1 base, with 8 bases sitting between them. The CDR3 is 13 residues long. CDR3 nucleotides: TGCAGTGCTAGAAAAACAGCCCAAGAGACCCAGTACTTC. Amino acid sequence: CSARKTAQETQYF.

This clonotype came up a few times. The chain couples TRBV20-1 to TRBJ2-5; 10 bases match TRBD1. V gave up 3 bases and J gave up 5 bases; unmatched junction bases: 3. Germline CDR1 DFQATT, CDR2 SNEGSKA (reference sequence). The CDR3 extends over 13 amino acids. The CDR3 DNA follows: TGCAGTGCTAGGGACAGGGGGATGGAGACCCAGTACTTC. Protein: CSARDRGMETQYF.

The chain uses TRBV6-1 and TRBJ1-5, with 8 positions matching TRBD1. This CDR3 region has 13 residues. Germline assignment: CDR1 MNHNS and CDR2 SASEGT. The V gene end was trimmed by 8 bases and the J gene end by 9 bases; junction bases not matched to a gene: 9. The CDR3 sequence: CASAGTGDLPQHF. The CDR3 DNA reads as TGTGCCAGCGCCGGGACAGGTGATCTGCCCCAGCATTTT.

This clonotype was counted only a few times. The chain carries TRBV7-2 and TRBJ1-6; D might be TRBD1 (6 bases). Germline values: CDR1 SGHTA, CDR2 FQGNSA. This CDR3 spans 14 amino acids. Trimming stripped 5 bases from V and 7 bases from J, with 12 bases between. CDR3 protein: CASSLWTDNSPLHF. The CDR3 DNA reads TGTGCCAGCAGCCTTTGGACAGACAATTCACCCCTCCACTTT.

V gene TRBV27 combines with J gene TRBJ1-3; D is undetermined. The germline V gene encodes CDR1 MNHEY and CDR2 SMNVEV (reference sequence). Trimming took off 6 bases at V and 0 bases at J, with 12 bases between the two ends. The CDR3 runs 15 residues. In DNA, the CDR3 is TGTGCCAGCAGCCCAAGGTCGAGCTCTGGAAACACCATATATTTT. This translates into CASSPRSSSGNTIYF.

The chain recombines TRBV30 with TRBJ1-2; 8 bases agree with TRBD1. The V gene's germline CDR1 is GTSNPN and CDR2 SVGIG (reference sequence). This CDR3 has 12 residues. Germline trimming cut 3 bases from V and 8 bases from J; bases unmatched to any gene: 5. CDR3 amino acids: CAWSETGVGYTF. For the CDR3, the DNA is TGTGCCTGGAGCGAGACAGGGGTAGGCTACACCTTC.

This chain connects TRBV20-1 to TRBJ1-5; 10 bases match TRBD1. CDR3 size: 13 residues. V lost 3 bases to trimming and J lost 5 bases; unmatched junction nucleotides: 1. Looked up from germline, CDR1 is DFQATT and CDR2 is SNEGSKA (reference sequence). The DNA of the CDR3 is TGCAGTGCTAGTGGACAGGGGGATCAGCCCCAGCATTTT. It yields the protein CSASGQGDQPQHF.

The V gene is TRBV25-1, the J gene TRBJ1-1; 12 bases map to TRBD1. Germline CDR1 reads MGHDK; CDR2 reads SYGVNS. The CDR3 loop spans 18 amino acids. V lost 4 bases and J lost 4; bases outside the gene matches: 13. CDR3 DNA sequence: TGTGCCAGCAGTGGATCCGGGACAGGGGGCCTATCGACCACTGAAGCTTTCTTT. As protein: CASSGSGTGGLSTTEAFF.

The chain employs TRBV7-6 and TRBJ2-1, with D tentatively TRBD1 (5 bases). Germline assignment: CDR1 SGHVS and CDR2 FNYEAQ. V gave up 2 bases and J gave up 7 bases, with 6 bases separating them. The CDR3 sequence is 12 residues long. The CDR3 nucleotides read TGTGCCAGCAGCTTAAAGGGGAATGAGCAGTTCTTC. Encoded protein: CASSLKGNEQFF.

The CDR3 DNA sequence: TGTGCCAGCAGCTCCACCGGGGGTGTCGCAGATACGCAGTATTTT. It is translated as CASSSTGGVADTQYF. V usage is TRBV7-9 and J usage is TRBJ2-3; D might be TRBD2 (6 bases). Per germline, CDR1 SEHNR and CDR2 FQNEAQ (reference sequence). V lost 4 bases and J 4 bases, leaving 15 bases between the germline ends. The CDR3 has 15 residues.

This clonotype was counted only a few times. CDR3 DNA: TGCAGTGCTCGACCCTTAGCGGGGGTTTCCTACAATGAGCAGTTCTTC. Amino acids: CSARPLAGVSYNEQFF. V and J are TRBV20-1 and TRBJ2-1; 9 bases agree with TRBD2. The CDR3 has 16 residues. Germline V gene lookup returns CDR1 DFQATT and CDR2 SNEGSKA (reference sequence). Trimming took 5 bases from V and 1 from J; bases not matched to a gene: 9.

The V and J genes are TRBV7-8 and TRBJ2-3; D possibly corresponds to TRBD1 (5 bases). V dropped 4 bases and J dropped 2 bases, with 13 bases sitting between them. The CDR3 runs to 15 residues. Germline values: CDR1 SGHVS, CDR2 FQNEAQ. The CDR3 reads CASSSRDSLTDTQYF. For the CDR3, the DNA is TGTGCCAGCAGCTCCAGGGATAGCCTCACAGATACGCAGTATTTT.

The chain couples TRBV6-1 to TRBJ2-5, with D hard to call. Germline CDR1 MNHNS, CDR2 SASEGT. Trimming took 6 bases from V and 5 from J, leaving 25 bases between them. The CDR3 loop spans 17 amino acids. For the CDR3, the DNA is TGTGCCAGCAGAGGCTATACTGGACCCAGCGAGCGCGAGACCCAGTACTTC. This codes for CASRGYTGPSERETQYF.

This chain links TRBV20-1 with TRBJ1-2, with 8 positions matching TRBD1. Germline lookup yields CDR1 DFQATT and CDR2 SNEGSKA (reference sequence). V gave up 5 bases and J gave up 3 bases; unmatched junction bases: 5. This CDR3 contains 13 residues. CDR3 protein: CSAEDRGDYGYTF. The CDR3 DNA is TGCAGTGCTGAAGACAGGGGAGACTATGGCTACACCTTC.

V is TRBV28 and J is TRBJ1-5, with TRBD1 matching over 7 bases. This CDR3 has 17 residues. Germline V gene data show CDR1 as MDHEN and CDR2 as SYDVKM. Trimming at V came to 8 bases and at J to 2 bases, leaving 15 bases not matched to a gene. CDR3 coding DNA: TGTGCCAGCGAGGCGGCAGGGGGACTCTCGGGCAATCAGCCCCAGCATTTT. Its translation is CASEAAGGLSGNQPQHF.

This CDR3 reads CASSYQTGGNTDTQYF. Written as DNA, the CDR3 is TGTGCCAGCAGTTACCAAACAGGGGGCAACACAGATACGCAGTATTTT. This chain uses TRBV6-2 or TRBV6-3 with TRBJ2-3, with 9 bases that match TRBD1. The CDR3 consists of 16 residues. J gave up 2 bases and V 2 bases, and 5 bases lay outside the gene matches. Germline loops: CDR1 MNHEY, CDR2 SVGEGT.

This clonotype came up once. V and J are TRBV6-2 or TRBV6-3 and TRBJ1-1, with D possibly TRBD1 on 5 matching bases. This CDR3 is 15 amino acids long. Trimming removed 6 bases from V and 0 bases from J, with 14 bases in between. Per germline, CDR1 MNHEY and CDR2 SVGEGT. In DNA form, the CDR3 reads TGTGCCAGCAGCATAAACCGAGGGGTGAACACTGAAGCTTTCTTT. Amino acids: CASSINRGVNTEAFF.

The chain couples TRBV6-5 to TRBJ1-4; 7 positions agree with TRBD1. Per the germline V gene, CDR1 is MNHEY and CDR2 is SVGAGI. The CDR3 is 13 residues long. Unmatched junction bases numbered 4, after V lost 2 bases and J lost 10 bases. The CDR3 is CASSYEGARKLFF. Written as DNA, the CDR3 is TGTGCCAGCAGTTACGAGGGGGCGCGAAAACTGTTTTTT.

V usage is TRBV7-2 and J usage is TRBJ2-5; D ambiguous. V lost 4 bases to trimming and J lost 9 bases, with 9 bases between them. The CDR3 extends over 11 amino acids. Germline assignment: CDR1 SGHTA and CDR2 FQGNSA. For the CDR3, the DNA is TGTGCCAGCAGCTCGAAATGGGCCCAGTACTTC. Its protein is CASSSKWAQYF.